This T cell receptor (beta chain) was observed in a study of response to subunit inactivated influenza vaccine (dated by TCRdb to the late 2010s). Regarding the research as a whole: Deep quantitative profiling of the T cell receptor repertoire was used in the study to follow responses to a trivalent subunit inactivated influenza vaccine.

The library came from RT-PCR. The data were produced on an Illumina HiSeq 2500. TCRdb reworked the public reads: Q25 trimming with fastp, MiXCR clone assembly, productive beta chains retained. Identical CDR3 proteins give one entry, which carries the most common genes and DNA. Counted in this sample were under 850,000 distinct CDR3 sequences; approximately 17% of them appeared once. In total, the top ten clones hold approximately 11% of the sample. The CDR3 covers 14 residues, taking in both the cysteine and the phenylalanine. The sequence is cut down to CDR3 DNA, 42 bases in frame from base 1. Reading the germline V gene gives CDR1 ENHRY and CDR2 SYGVKD. The junction carries 9 bases between V and J, which are trimmed by 0 bases and 3 bases respectively. Overall study outcomes, separate from this receptor: It was suggested by the authors that each seasonal influenza vaccination may recruit only a limited number of new T cells.

This clonotype has only a few counts. Its recognized antigen is unknown. It has no much larger one-base neighbor in the sample; base qualities were not kept. The chain joins TRBV10-3 to TRBJ2-7; the best D guess is TRBD1, with 5 bases matching. Sequencing used PBMCs from blood, obtained less than 6 days after vaccination. The receptor was derived from a man in his fifties or sixties who received an inactivated influenza vaccine. Donor details come from another sample of the same person, matched by shared clones. The CDR3 has the sequence CAISESGRVYEQYF. In nucleotide form, the sequence is TGTGCCATCAGTGAGTCAGGCAGGGTCTACGAGCAGTACTTC.